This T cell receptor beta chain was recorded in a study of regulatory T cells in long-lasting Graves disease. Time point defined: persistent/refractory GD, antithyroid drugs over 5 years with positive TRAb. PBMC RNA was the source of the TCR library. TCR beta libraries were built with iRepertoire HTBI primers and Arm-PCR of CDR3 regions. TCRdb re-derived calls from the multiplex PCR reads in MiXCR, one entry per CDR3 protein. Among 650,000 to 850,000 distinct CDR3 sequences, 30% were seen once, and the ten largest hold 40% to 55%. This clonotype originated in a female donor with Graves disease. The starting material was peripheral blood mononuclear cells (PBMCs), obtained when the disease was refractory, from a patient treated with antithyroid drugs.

CDR3 protein: CSARGRSTYEQYF. The CDR3 DNA reads as TGCAGTGCTAGAGGCAGGAGTACCTACGAGCAGTACTTC. The chain uses TRBV20-1 and TRBJ2-7; D gene ambiguous. Germline lookup yields CDR1 DFQATT and CDR2 SNEGSKA (reference sequence). There are 13 residues in the CDR3. V dropped 1 base and J dropped 2 bases, with 9 bases sitting between them.